The rows below give T cell receptor beta chains drawn from one sample of a study of cytomegalovirus exposure and HLA in healthy donors. Measured with immunoSEQ multiplex PCR; TCRdb has only the in-frame clones, and not every one. The table lists some 45,000 clones, 94% of them singletons, with 7.8% in the top ten. Material for sequencing was PBMCs. These receptors came from a woman aged 18-35 years in good health and CMV-seropositive. CDR3s leave out the opening cysteine and the closing phenylalanine or tryptophan.

>TRBJ2-7|TRBV10-3
AISEPEGRGGEQY
>TRBJ2-7|TRBV28
ASSLRQGTYEQY
>TRBJ2-5|TRBV4-2
ASSDTGETQY
>TRBJ2-1|TRBV18
ASSQGLTGGGNEQF
>TRBJ2-3|TRBV30
AWSVSMYTDTQY
>TRBJ2-7|TRBV9
ASQRAGDPSYEQY
>TRBJ2-7|TRBV6-4
ASSDGSSYEQY
>TRBJ2-7|TRBV28
AARRANSYEQY
>TRBJ2-3|TRBV7-2
ASSLRASSGEISDTQY
>TRBJ2-1|TRBV7-9
ASSRRAGVNSYNEQF
>TRBJ2-3|TRBV6-8
ASNYPLAGGRTDTQY
>TRBJ1-2|TRBV9
ASSGGQGVPPGYGYT
>TRBJ2-5|TRBV11-1
ASSSIAGLETQY
>TRBJ1-3|TRBV2
ASSEADRAGNTIY
>TRBJ2-7|TRBV7-8
ASSSPGSYEQY
>TRBJ1-2|TRBV6-5
ASSYWGGEYGYT
>TRBJ2-7|TRBV28
ASSRTGGLDEQY
>TRBJ2-3|TRBV30
AWSLGLAGGTDTQY
>TRBJ2-7|TRBV2
ASRGLTSTHEQY
>TRBJ2-5|TRBV15
ATSRGGLAGQETQY
>TRBJ1-1|TRBV6-5
ASSPHRENTEAF
>TRBJ2-1|TRBV6-1
ASSLAGEYNEQF
>TRBJ2-3|TRBV28
ASSFTPQREGSTQY
>TRBJ2-1|TRBV5-5
ASSPFQGYNEQF
>TRBJ2-5|TRBV7-9
ASSLAVSGGRLQETQY
>TRBJ1-1|TRBV4-1
ASSYRQGLNTEAF
>TRBJ1-1|TRBV6-4
ASSAGTGGTEAF
>TRBJ2-2|TRBV12-5
ASGLAGGQGTGELF
>TRBJ2-7|TRBV4-1
ASSQDASGTGWEPIPYEQY
>TRBJ2-7|TRBV6-1
ASSVSGLAGGYEQY
>TRBJ1-5|TRBV30
AWSQKGALNQPQH
>TRBJ2-1|TRBV27
ASSLGAGDKIVSYNEQF
>TRBJ2-1|TRBV28
ASSLWGVGGRNEQF
>TRBJ2-1|TRBV7-2
ASSLTSGSQNEQF
>TRBJ2-3|TRBV10-1
ASSELAGGPTDTQY